In its sample, the clone carrying this TCR beta chain was seen many times. Its antigen is currently unknown. This sample was taken from a study of Graves' ophthalmopathy and Graves' hyperthyroidism. Study overall: Peripheral blood was gathered at first diagnosis, ahead of any treatment whatsoever.

Deletions cut 0 bases from V and 5 bases from J, with 10 bases between. The CDR3 sequence is 14 residues long. Germline-derived CDR1 and CDR2 are SGHDN and FVKESK. Study observations and caveats: Most thyroid-expanded clonotypes exceeding 0.001 frequency were also found in blood.

The study amplified TCR beta CDR3 regions using RNA transcripts. HTBI primers were used in a first-round RT-PCR, which preceded a second-round multiplex PCR. TCRdb reanalysed the multiplex PCR reads using MiXCR and keeps one entry per CDR3 protein. The table records 200,000 to 250,000 distinct CDR3 sequences, about 22% of them present only once. The chain employs TRBV14 and TRBJ2-5; tentatively, D is TRBD1 (5 bases). The source of this sequence is a woman in her forties or fifties with Graves' ophthalmopathy. Sequencing input: peripheral blood. CDR3 amino acids: CASSQEAGFETQYF. Written as DNA, the CDR3 is TGTGCCAGCAGCCAAGAGGCAGGGTTCGAGACCCAGTACTTC.